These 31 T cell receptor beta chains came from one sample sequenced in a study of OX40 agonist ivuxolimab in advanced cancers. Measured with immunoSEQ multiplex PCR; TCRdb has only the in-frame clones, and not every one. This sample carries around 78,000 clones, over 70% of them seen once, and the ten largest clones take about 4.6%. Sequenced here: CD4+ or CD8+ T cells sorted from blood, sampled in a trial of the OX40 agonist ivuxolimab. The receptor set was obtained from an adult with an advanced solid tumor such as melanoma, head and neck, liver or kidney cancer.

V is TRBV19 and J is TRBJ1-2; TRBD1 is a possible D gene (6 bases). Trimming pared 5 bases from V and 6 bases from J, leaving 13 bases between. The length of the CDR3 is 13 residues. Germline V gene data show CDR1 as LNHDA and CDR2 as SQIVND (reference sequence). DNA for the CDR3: TGTGCCAGTAGTTATGGGGGGGCTGATGGCTACACCTTC. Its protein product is CASSYGGADGYTF.

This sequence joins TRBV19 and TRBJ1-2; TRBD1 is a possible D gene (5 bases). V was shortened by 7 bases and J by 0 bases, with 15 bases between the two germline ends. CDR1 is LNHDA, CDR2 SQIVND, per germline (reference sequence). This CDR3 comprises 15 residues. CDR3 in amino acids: CASTRRGGPNYGYTF. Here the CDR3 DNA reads TGTGCCAGTACCCGGAGGGGCGGCCCTAACTATGGCTACACCTTC.

CDR3 protein: CAISESNTEAFF. The DNA of the CDR3 is TGTGCCATCAGTGAGTCGAACACTGAAGCTTTCTTT. V usage is TRBV10-3 and J usage is TRBJ1-1; D gene unclear. V shed 0 bases and J shed 1 base, with 0 bases lying between them. Germline CDR1 and CDR2: ENHRY and SYGVKD. CDR3 length equals 12 residues.

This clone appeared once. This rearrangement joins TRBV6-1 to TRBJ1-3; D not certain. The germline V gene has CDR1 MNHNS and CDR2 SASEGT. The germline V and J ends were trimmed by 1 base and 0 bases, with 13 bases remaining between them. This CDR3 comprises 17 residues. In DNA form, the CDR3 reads TGTGCCAGCAGTGAAGTTGTACAGCTTTACTCTGGAAACACCATATATTTT. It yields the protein CASSEVVQLYSGNTIYF.

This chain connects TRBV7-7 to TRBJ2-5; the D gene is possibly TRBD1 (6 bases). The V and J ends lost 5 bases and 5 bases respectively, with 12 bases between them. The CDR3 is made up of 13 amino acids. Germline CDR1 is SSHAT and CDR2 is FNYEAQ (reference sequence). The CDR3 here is CASSPGQGETQYF. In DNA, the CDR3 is TGTGCCAGCAGCCCGGGCCAGGGGGAGACCCAGTACTTC. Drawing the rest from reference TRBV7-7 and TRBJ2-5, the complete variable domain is GAGVSQSPRYKVTKRGQDVTLRCDPISSHATLYWYQQALGQGPEFLTYFNYEAQPDKSGLPSDRFSAERPEGSISTLTIQRTEQRDSAMYRCASSPGQGETQYFGPGTRLLVL.

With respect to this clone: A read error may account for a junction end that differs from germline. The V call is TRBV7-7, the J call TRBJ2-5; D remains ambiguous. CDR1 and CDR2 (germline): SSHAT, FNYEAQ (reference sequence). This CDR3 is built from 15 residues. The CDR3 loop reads CASSQGVGQEKTQYF. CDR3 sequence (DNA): TGTGCTAGCAGCCAAGGCGTGGGCCAGGAAAAGACCCAGTACTTC.

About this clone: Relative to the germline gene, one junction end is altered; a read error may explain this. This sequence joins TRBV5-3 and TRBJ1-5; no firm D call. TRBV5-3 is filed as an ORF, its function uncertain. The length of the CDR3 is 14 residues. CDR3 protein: CASSLDGPNQPQHF. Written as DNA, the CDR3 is TGTGCCAGCAGCTTGGACGGGCCCAATCAGCCCCAGCATTTT.

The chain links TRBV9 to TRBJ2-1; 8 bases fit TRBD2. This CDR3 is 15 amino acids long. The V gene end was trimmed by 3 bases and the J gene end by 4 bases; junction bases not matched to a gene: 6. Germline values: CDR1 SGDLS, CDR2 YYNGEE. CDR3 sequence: CASSEREGTYNEQFF. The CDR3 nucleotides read TGTGCCAGCAGCGAACGGGAGGGGACATACAATGAGCAGTTCTTC.

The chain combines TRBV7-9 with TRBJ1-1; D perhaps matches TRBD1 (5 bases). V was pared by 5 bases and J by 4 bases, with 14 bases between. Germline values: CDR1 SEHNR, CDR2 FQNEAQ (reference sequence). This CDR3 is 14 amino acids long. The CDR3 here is CASSPNSGGTEAFF. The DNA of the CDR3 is TGTGCCAGCAGCCCGAACAGTGGGGGCACTGAAGCTTTCTTT.

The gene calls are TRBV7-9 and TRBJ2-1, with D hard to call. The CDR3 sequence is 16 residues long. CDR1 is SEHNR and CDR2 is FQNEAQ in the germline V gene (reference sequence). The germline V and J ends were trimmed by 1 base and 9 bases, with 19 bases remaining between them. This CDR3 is CASSLVLLYYNGEQFF. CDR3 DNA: TGTGCCAGCAGCTTAGTATTACTATACTACAACGGTGAGCAGTTCTTC. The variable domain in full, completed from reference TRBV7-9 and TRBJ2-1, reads DTGVSQNPRHKITKRGQNVTFRCDPISEHNRLYWYRQTLGQGPEFLTYFQNEAQLEKSRLLSDRFSAERPKGSFSTLEIQRTEQGDSAMYLCASSLVLLYYNGEQFFGPGTRLTVL.

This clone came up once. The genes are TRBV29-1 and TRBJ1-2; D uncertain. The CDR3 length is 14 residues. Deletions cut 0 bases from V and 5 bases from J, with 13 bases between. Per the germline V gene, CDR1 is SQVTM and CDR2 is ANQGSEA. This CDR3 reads CSVEDQAAYYGYTF. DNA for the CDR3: TGCAGCGTTGAAGATCAGGCGGCCTATTATGGCTACACCTTC.

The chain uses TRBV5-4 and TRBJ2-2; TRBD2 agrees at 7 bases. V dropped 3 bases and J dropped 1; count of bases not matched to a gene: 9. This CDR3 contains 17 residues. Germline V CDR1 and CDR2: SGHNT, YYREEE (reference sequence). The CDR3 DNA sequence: TGTGCCAGCAGCTCTCCCATGGGAGGGGAGAACACCGGGGAGCTGTTTTTT. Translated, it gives CASSSPMGGENTGELFF.

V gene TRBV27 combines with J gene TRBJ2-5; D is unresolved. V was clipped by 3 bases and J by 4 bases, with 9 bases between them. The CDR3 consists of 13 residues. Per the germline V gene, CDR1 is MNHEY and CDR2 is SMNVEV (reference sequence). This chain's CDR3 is CASSFRLRETQYF. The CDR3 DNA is TGTGCCAGCAGTTTTAGGCTACGAGAGACCCAGTACTTC.

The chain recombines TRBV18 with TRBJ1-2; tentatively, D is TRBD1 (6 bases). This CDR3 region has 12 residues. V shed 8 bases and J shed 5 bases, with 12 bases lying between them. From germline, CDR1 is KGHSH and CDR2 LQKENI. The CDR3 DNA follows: TGTGCCAGCGAGGGGGAGTCGTATGGCTACACCTTC. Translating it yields CASEGESYGYTF.

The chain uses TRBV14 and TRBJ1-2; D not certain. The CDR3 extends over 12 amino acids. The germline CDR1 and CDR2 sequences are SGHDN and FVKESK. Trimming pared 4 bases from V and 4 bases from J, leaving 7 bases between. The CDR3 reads CASSPQPYGYTF. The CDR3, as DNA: TGTGCCAGCAGCCCCCAACCCTATGGCTACACCTTC. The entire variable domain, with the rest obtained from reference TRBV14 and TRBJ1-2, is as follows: EAGVTQFPSHSVIEKGQTVTLRCDPISGHDNLYWYRRVMGKEIKFLLHFVKESKQDESGMPNNRFLAERTGGTYSTLKVQPAELEDSGVYFCASSPQPYGYTFGSGTRLTVV.

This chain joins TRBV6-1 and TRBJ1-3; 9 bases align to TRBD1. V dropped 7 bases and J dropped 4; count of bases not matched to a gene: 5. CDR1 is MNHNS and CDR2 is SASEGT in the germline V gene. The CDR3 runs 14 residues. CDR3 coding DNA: TGTGCCAGCAACCGACAGGGGGAAGGAAACACCATATATTTT. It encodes CASNRQGEGNTIYF.

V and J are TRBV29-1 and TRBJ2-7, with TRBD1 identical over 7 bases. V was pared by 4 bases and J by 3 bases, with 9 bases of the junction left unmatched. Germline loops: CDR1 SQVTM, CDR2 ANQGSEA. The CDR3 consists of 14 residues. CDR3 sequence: CSVGEGGISYEQYF. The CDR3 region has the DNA TGCAGCGTTGGAGAAGGGGGCATAAGCTACGAGCAGTACTTC.

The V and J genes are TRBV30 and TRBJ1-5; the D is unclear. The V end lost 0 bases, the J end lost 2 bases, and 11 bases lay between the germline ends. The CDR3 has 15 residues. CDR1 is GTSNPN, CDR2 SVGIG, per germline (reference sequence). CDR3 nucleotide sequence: TGTGCCTGGAGTGTACGGGGTTGGGGCAATCAGCCCCAGCATTTT. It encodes CAWSVRGWGNQPQHF.

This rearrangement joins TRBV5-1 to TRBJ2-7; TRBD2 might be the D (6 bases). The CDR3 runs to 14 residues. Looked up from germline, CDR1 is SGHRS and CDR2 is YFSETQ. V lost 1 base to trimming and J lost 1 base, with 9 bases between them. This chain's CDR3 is CASSLRGRSYEQYF. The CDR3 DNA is TGCGCCAGCAGCTTGCGGGGGAGATCCTACGAGCAGTACTTC.

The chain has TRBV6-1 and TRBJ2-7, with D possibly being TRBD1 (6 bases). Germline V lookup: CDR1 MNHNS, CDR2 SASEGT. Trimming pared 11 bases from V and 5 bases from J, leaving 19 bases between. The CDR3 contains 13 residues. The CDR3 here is CALRKDRGHEQYF. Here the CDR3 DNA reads TGTGCCCTTCGGAAGGACAGAGGCCACGAGCAGTACTTC.

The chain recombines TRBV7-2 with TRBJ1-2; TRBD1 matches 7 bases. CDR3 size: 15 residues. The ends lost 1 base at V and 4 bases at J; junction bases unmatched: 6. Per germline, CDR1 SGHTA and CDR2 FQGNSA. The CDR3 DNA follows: TGTGCCAGCAGCTTAGGTTCGGGACAGCCCTATGGCTACACCTTC. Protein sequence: CASSLGSGQPYGYTF. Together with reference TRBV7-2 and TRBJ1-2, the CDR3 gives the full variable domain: GAGVSQSPSNKVTEKGKDVELRCDPISGHTALYWYRQSLGQGLEFLIYFQGNSAPDKSGLPSDRFSAERTGGSVSTLTIQRTQQEDSAVYLCASSLGSGQPYGYTFGSGTRLTVV.

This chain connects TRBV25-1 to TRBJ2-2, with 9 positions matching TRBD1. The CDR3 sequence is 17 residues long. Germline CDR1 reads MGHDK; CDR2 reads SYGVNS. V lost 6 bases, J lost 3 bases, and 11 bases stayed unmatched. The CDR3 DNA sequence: TGTGCCAGCAGCCCCCGCAGGGACAGGGTGGACACCGGGGAGCTGTTTTTT. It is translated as CASSPRRDRVDTGELFF.

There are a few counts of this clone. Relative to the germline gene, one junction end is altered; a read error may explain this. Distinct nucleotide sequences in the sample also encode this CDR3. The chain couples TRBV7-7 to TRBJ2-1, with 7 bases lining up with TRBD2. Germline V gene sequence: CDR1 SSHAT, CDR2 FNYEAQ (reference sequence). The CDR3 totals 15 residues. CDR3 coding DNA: TGTGCTAGCAGCTTAGGCGGGGGAGGATACAATGAGCAGTTCTTC. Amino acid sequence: CASSLGGGGYNEQFF. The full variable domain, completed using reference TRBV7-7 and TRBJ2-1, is GAGVSQSPRYKVTKRGQDVTLRCDPISSHATLYWYQQALGQGPEFLTYFNYEAQPDKSGLPSDRFSAERPEGSISTLTIQRTEQRDSAMYRCASSLGGGGYNEQFFGPGTRLTVL.

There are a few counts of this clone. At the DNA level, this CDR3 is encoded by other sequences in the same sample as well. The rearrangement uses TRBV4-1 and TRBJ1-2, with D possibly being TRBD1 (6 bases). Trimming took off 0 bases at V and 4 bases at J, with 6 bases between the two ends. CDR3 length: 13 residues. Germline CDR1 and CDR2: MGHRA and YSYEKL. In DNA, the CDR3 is TGCGCCAGCAGCCAAGAAGGGGGCTATGGCTACACCTTC. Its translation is CASSQEGGYGYTF.

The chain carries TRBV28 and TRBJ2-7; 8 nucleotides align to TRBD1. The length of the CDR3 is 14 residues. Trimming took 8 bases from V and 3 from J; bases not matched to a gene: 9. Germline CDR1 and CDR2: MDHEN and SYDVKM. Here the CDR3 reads CASGVTGVYYEQYF. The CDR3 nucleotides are TGTGCCAGCGGGGTGACAGGGGTTTACTACGAGCAGTACTTC.

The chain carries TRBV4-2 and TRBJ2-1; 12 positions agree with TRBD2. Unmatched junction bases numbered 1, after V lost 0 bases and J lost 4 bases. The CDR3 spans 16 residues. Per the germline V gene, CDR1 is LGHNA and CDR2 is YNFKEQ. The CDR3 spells CASSQDGTSGYNEQFF. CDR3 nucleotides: TGTGCCAGCAGCCAAGATGGGACTAGCGGGTACAATGAGCAGTTCTTC.

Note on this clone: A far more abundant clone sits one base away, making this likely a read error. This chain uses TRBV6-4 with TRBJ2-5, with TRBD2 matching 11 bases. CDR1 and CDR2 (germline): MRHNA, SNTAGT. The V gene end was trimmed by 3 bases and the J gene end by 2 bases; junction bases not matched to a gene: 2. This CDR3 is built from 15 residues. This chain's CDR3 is CASSELAGAQETQYF. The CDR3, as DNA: TGTGCCAGCAGTGAACTAGCGGGGGCGCAAGAGACCCAGTACTTC.

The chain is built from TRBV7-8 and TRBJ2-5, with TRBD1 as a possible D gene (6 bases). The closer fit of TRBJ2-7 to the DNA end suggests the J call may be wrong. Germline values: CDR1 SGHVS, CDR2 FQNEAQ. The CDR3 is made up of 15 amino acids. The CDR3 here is CASSLEQGISYEQYF. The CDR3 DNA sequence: TGTGCCAGCAGCTTAGAACAGGGTATCTCCTACGAGCAGTACTTC.

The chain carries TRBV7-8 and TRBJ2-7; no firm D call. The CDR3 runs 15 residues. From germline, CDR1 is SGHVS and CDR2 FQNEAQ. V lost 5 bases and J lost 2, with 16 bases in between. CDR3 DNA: TGTGCCAGCAGCGTTAAGGTGCTACCGACCTACGAGCAGTACTTC. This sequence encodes CASSVKVLPTYEQYF.

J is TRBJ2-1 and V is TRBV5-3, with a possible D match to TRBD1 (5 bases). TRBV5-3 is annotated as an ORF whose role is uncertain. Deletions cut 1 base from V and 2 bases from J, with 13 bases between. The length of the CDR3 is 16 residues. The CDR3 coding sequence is TGTGCCAGAAGCTTGACCGACAGACGGCCCTACAATGAGCAGTTCTTC. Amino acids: CARSLTDRRPYNEQFF.

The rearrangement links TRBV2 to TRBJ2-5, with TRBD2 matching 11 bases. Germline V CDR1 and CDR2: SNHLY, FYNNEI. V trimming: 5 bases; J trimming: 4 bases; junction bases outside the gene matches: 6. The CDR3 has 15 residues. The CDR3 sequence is CASSRQGTSGETQYF. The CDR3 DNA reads TGTGCCAGCAGTCGACAAGGGACTAGCGGAGAGACCCAGTACTTC.